What follows are 29 T cell receptor beta chains derived from one specimen sequenced in a study of blood T cell repertoires in COVID-19. Clones were read by immunoSEQ multiplex PCR, and TCRdb kept only the in-frame ones, dropping some. The sample records a few hundred thousand clones, roughly 86% being singletons. Sequencing input: peripheral blood. The receptors were sampled from a woman aged 45-65 years who had recovered from COVID-19.

The chain employs TRBV6-5 and TRBJ1-2; D not certain. With 4 bases removed from V and 7 bases from J, the gap between germline ends came to 7 bases. Per the germline V gene, CDR1 is MNHEY and CDR2 is SVGAGI. This CDR3 spans 11 amino acids. CDR3 in amino acids: CASSFEGGYTF. For the CDR3, the DNA is TGTGCCAGCAGTTTTGAGGGTGGCTACACCTTC.

V gene TRBV30 combines with J gene TRBJ2-7, with 9 bases identical to TRBD2. Trimming removed 1 base from V and 0 bases from J; junction bases left unmatched: 7. The germline gives CDR1 GTSNPN, CDR2 SVGIG (reference sequence). The CDR3 length is 16 residues. The chain's CDR3 is CAWSAVSGGTSYEQYF. The CDR3 bases are TGTGCCTGGAGTGCGGTAAGCGGGGGGACCTCCTACGAGCAGTACTTC.

The chain recombines TRBV7-9 with TRBJ2-7; D is unclear. The CDR3 has 11 amino acids. V shed 5 bases and J shed 6 bases, with 8 bases lying between them. Germline V gene lookup returns CDR1 SEHNR and CDR2 FQNEAQ (reference sequence). The chain's CDR3 is CASSTSGEQYF. The CDR3 coding sequence is TGTGCCAGCAGCACATCGGGCGAGCAGTACTTC.

The chain joins TRBV9 to TRBJ1-1; a possible D gene is TRBD1 (6 bases). CDR3 length: 14 amino acids. Germline loops: CDR1 SGDLS, CDR2 YYNGEE. V lost 5 bases and J lost 1, with 12 bases in between. CDR3 coding DNA: TGTGCCAGCAGTGAGGACAGAGCGAACACTGAAGCTTTCTTT. Amino acid sequence: CASSEDRANTEAFF.

The chain employs TRBV9 and TRBJ2-7, with a tentative D call TRBD1 (6 bases). Trimming took off 0 bases at V and 0 bases at J, with 10 bases between the two ends. The CDR3 covers 15 residues. Germline CDR1 and CDR2: SGDLS and YYNGEE. This CDR3 reads CASSVGRGSSYEQYF. As DNA, the CDR3 is TGTGCCAGCAGCGTAGGTAGGGGGAGCTCCTACGAGCAGTACTTC.

The J gene is TRBJ2-7, the V gene TRBV11-1; no clear D. V was trimmed by 4 bases and J by 7 bases, leaving 11 bases between them. CDR1 is SGHAT and CDR2 is FQDESV in the germline V gene (reference sequence). The CDR3 length is 12 residues. CDR3 nucleotides: TGTGCCAGCAGCTCCCCGGCGGTAGAGCAGTACTTC. Translation gives CASSSPAVEQYF.

J is TRBJ2-5 and V is TRBV3-1 (or the pseudogene TRBV3-2); a weak D match, TRBD2 (5 bases). Trimming removed 8 bases at V and 5 bases at J, with 12 bases between. Per germline, CDR1 LGHDT and CDR2 YNNKEL (reference sequence). The CDR3 length is 12 residues. CDR3 coding DNA: TGTGCCAGCGGGTCGGGGTGGGAGACCCAGTACTTC. Translating it yields CASGSGWETQYF.

V is TRBV15 and J is TRBJ2-7, with 8 bases that match TRBD2. The germline CDR1 and CDR2 sequences are LNHNV and YYDKDF (reference sequence). J lost 6 bases, V lost 4 bases, and 11 bases had no gene match. CDR3 length: 15 residues. The CDR3 DNA follows: TGTGCCACCAGCAAAAAAGGGACTAGTTACATCGAGCAGTACTTC. Translation: CATSKKGTSYIEQYF.

Note on this clone: Lacking the conserved final phenylalanine or tryptophan, this CDR3 likely reflects a read error. It is unclear where the CDR3 begins or ends on the DNA, so no DNA is shown, and the CDR3 is as TCRdb lists it. The gene calls are TRBV5-6 and TRBJ1-6; the D call of TRBD1 is as the table states it, not checked on the DNA. The CDR3 is 11 residues long, counting both termini. Germline assignment: CDR1 SGHDT and CDR2 YYEEEE. The CDR3 loop is CASSDRTVFTI.

This clone was recorded only once. The chain has TRBV3-1 (or the pseudogene TRBV3-2) and TRBJ2-1, with D tentatively TRBD1 (5 bases). The V and J ends lost 0 bases and 3 bases respectively, with 9 bases between them. Germline CDR1 and CDR2: LGHDT and YNNKEL (reference sequence). The length of the CDR3 is 15 residues. CDR3 DNA: TGTGCCAGCAGCCAAGAGGGGCAGGACTACAATGAGCAGTTCTTC. Translation gives CASSQEGQDYNEQFF.

The rearrangement uses TRBV18 and TRBJ2-1, with TRBD1 matching over 8 bases. Germline V gene sequence: CDR1 KGHSH, CDR2 LQKENI. The CDR3 consists of 15 residues. The V segment lost 3 bases and the J segment 4 bases; nucleotides outside the gene matches: 5. This CDR3 is CASSPQGARYNEQFF. The DNA for the CDR3 is TGTGCCAGCTCACCTCAGGGGGCGCGTTACAATGAGCAGTTCTTC.

The rearrangement joins TRBV7-2 to TRBJ2-5, with TRBD2 matching 8 bases. Germline V gene data show CDR1 as SGHTA and CDR2 as FQGNSA. The CDR3 spans 15 residues. J lost 5 bases, V lost 2 bases, and 7 bases had no gene match. The CDR3 spells CASSLWAGGEETQYF. CDR3 DNA sequence: TGTGCCAGCAGCTTATGGGCGGGAGGTGAGGAGACCCAGTACTTC. Using reference TRBV7-2 and TRBJ2-5 for the parts outside the CDR3, the full variable domain is GAGVSQSPSNKVTEKGKDVELRCDPISGHTALYWYRQSLGQGLEFLIYFQGNSAPDKSGLPSDRFSAERTGGSVSTLTIQRTQQEDSAVYLCASSLWAGGEETQYFGPGTRLLVL.

The V call is TRBV9, the J call TRBJ2-2, with D uncertain. Germline CDR1 is SGDLS and CDR2 is YYNGEE. The ends were cut back, 0 bases at V and 3 bases at J, with 12 bases in the middle. CDR3 length equals 16 residues. CDR3: CASSVAFLSDTGELFF. Here the CDR3 DNA reads TGTGCCAGCAGCGTAGCCTTCCTATCCGACACCGGGGAGCTGTTTTTT. The whole variable domain, filled in from reference TRBV9 and TRBJ2-2, reads DSGVTQTPKHLITATGQRVTLRCSPRSGDLSVYWYQQSLDQGLQFLIQYYNGEERAKGNILERFSAQQFPDLHSELNLSSLELGDSALYFCASSVAFLSDTGELFFGEGSRLTVL.

V is TRBV10-1 and J is TRBJ2-1; no clear D gene. This CDR3 has 14 amino acids. Per the germline V gene, CDR1 is WNHNN and CDR2 is SYGVQD (reference sequence). V dropped 5 bases and J dropped 8 bases, with 16 bases sitting between them. CDR3 sequence: CASSSRRMSDEQFF. The CDR3 DNA sequence: TGCGCCAGCAGTAGTCGTAGGATGAGCGATGAGCAGTTCTTC.

This clone is a singleton in its sample. The genes are TRBV15 and TRBJ1-2; 12 bases align to TRBD1. The CDR3 runs 18 residues. V shed 6 bases, J shed 0 bases, and the junction held 11 bases outside the gene matches. In germline, CDR1 is LNHNV, CDR2 YYDKDF (reference sequence). The CDR3 DNA reads as TGTGCCACCAGTAGATCCGGGACAGGGGGCTTAGCTAACTATGGCTACACCTTC. Translated: CATSRSGTGGLANYGYTF.

The chain links TRBV2 to TRBJ1-2, with TRBD1 identical over 7 bases. This CDR3 has 14 amino acids. CDR1 is SNHLY and CDR2 is FYNNEI in the germline V gene. The trim removed 2 bases at V and 7 bases at J, leaving 7 bases unmatched. The CDR3 nucleotides read TGTGCCAGCAGTGAATTGGTAGGGGGCGGTGGCTACACCTTC. Its protein is CASSELVGGGGYTF.

The chain uses TRBV11-3 and TRBJ2-4; D gene ambiguous. The CDR3 has 12 amino acids. V shed 5 bases and J shed 5 bases, with 7 bases lying between them. Germline V CDR1 and CDR2: SGHNT, YENEEA. The CDR3 protein is CASSGAENIQYF. DNA of the CDR3: TGTGCCAGCAGCGGAGCTGAAAACATTCAGTACTTC.

The chain joins TRBV28 to TRBJ2-2; 7 nucleotides match TRBD2. Per germline, CDR1 MDHEN and CDR2 SYDVKM. The CDR3 has 14 residues. J gave up 3 bases and V 2 bases, and 0 bases lay outside the gene matches. CDR3 region: CASSLGGDTGELFF. As DNA, the CDR3 is TGTGCCAGCAGTTTAGGGGGGGACACCGGGGAGCTGTTTTTT. Drawing the rest from reference TRBV28 and TRBJ2-2, the complete variable domain is DVKVTQSSRYLVKRTGEKVFLECVQDMDHENMFWYRQDPGLGLRLIYFSYDVKMKEKGDIPEGYSVSREKKERFSLILESASTNQTSMYLCASSLGGDTGELFFGEGSRLTVL.

The CDR3 sequence is CASSQTGFRNTEAFF. As DNA, the CDR3 is TGTGCCAGCAGTCAAACAGGGTTTCGGAACACTGAAGCTTTCTTT. The chain recombines TRBV28 with TRBJ1-1; perhaps TRBD1 as D (6 bases). V lost 5 bases, J lost 1 base, and 14 bases lay in between. Germline CDR1 and CDR2: MDHEN and SYDVKM. CDR3 length: 15 residues. The entire variable domain, with the rest obtained from reference TRBV28 and TRBJ1-1, is as follows: DVKVTQSSRYLVKRTGEKVFLECVQDMDHENMFWYRQDPGLGLRLIYFSYDVKMKEKGDIPEGYSVSREKKERFSLILESASTNQTSMYLCASSQTGFRNTEAFFGQGTRLTVV.

This rearrangement joins TRBV28 to TRBJ1-3; D is ambiguous. The CDR3 is 13 residues long. CDR1 is MDHEN, CDR2 SYDVKM, per germline. Trimming left V 5 bases short and J 4 bases short, with 9 bases between. The CDR3 spells CASSERGGNTIYF. CDR3 coding DNA: TGTGCCAGCAGTGAGAGAGGGGGAAACACCATATATTTT.

This chain connects TRBV28 to TRBJ1-4; 10 bases line up with TRBD1. Germline assignment: CDR1 MDHEN and CDR2 SYDVKM. V lost 6 bases and J lost 0; bases outside the gene matches: 10. The CDR3 is made up of 18 amino acids. This chain's CDR3 is CASRDGTGESATNEKLFF. DNA for the CDR3: TGTGCCAGCAGGGACGGGACAGGGGAAAGTGCAACTAATGAAAAACTGTTTTTT. The full variable domain, its missing parts supplied by reference TRBV28 and TRBJ1-4, is DVKVTQSSRYLVKRTGEKVFLECVQDMDHENMFWYRQDPGLGLRLIYFSYDVKMKEKGDIPEGYSVSREKKERFSLILESASTNQTSMYLCASRDGTGESATNEKLFFGSGTQLSVL.

The rearrangement joins TRBV30 to TRBJ1-2; TRBD1 is a possible D gene (6 bases). Germline loops: CDR1 GTSNPN, CDR2 SVGIG (reference sequence). Trimming left V 0 bases short and J 4 bases short, with 12 bases between. The CDR3 spans 14 residues. The CDR3 DNA sequence: TGTGCCTGGAGTGTGACAGGCAACCCCTATGGCTACACCTTC. Encoded protein: CAWSVTGNPYGYTF. Drawing the rest from reference TRBV30 and TRBJ1-2, the complete variable domain is SQTIHQWPATLVQPVGSPLSLECTVEGTSNPNLYWYRQAAGRGLQLLFYSVGIGQISSEVPQNLSASRPQDRQFILSSKKLLLSDSGFYLCAWSVTGNPYGYTFGSGTRLTVV.

The CDR3 reads CASSLERARGSPLHF. The CDR3 DNA follows: TGTGCCAGCAGTTTAGAGAGGGCGCGAGGTTCACCCCTCCACTTT. V and J are TRBV27 and TRBJ1-6; D gene unclear. V was clipped by 2 bases and J by 9 bases, with 14 bases between them. The germline V gene encodes CDR1 MNHEY and CDR2 SMNVEV (reference sequence). The CDR3 has 15 amino acids.

V is TRBV7-9 and J is TRBJ1-1, with 7 bases lining up with TRBD1. The CDR3 consists of 14 residues. The germline V gene encodes CDR1 SEHNR and CDR2 FQNEAQ (reference sequence). V lost 5 bases and J lost 3; bases outside the gene matches: 6. The CDR3 spells CASSQTGPDTEAFF. The CDR3 DNA sequence: TGTGCCAGCAGCCAGACAGGGCCGGACACTGAAGCTTTCTTT.

This clone was observed a few times. The V and J genes are TRBV4-3 and TRBJ1-1; D may be TRBD1 (5 bases). Germline V gene lookup returns CDR1 LGHNA and CDR2 YSLEER. Trimming pared 3 bases from V and 5 bases from J, leaving 13 bases between. CDR3 length equals 14 residues. The CDR3 DNA is TGCGCCAGCAGCCAGACAGTTAGTCTGACTGAAGCTTTCTTT. This codes for CASSQTVSLTEAFF.

The chain uses TRBV19 and TRBJ2-7; 9 positions match TRBD1. Losses at the gene ends were 5 bases for V and 4 bases for J; bases not matched to a gene: 12. Looked up from germline, CDR1 is LNHDA and CDR2 is SQIVND (reference sequence). The CDR3 has 16 residues. The chain's CDR3 is CASSGQGPPQVYEQYF. CDR3 nucleotides: TGTGCCAGTAGTGGACAGGGGCCGCCTCAGGTTTACGAGCAGTACTTC. The full variable domain, in which reference TRBV19 and TRBJ2-7 provide the parts outside the CDR3, is DGGITQSPKYLFRKEGQNVTLSCEQNLNHDAMYWYRQDPGQGLRLIYYSQIVNDFQKGDIAEGYSVSREKKESFPLTVTSAQKNPTAFYLCASSGQGPPQVYEQYFGPGTRLTVT.

This chain links TRBV28 with TRBJ1-2; D is unresolved. This CDR3 has 13 amino acids. Germline V gene lookup returns CDR1 MDHEN and CDR2 SYDVKM. V was pared by 6 bases and J by 2 bases, with 10 bases between. The CDR3 spells CASSSAGNYGYTF. The CDR3 coding sequence is TGTGCCAGCAGCTCCGCGGGGAACTATGGCTACACCTTC.

This chain joins TRBV5-1 and TRBJ1-6; D remains ambiguous. V lost 6 bases and J 9 bases, leaving 16 bases between the germline ends. This CDR3 is 14 amino acids long. The germline gives CDR1 SGHRS, CDR2 YFSETQ. This chain's CDR3 is CASTYATRGSPLHF. The CDR3 nucleotides are TGCGCCAGCACCTACGCCACACGGGGTTCACCCCTCCACTTT.

The chain joins TRBV25-1 to TRBJ1-3; D is ambiguous. The germline gives CDR1 MGHDK, CDR2 SYGVNS. V was pared by 2 bases and J by 0 bases, with 5 bases between. CDR3 size: 14 residues. Here the CDR3 reads CASSEAGSGNTIYF. Written as DNA, the CDR3 is TGTGCCAGCAGTGAAGCAGGCTCTGGAAACACCATATATTTT.